A selection of T cell receptor beta chains follows, all from one sample in a study of cytomegalovirus exposure and HLA in healthy donors. TCRdb's copy holds only in-frame clones and misses some; the assay was immunoSEQ multiplex PCR. The repertoire holds roughly 150,000 clones, 77% seen once, with around 2% in the top ten. Sample: PBMCs. Receptor source: a man aged 25 to 40 in good health and CMV-seronegative. Each CDR3 is given with its conserved first and last residue. The order of the fields is clone size, J gene, D gene, V gene, CDR3 DNA, CDR3 protein. A D gene is named only where the DNA matches it firmly. Not all rows give a size; the values are once, few, many and, for expanded clones, a class.

clone size: few
J gene: TRBJ2-7
D gene: .
V gene: TRBV2
CDR3 DNA: TGTGCCAGCAGTGCAGACTACGAGCAGTACTTC
CDR3 protein: CASSADYEQYF

clone size: few
J gene: TRBJ2-5
D gene: .
V gene: TRBV30
CDR3 DNA: TGTGCCTGGGTAGACCAAGGCCAGGTCCAAGAGACCCAGTACTTC
CDR3 protein: CAWVDQGQVQETQYF

clone size: few
J gene: TRBJ2-7
D gene: TRBD2
V gene: TRBV6-1
CDR3 DNA: TGTGCCAGCAGGCTAGCGGGAGACAACGAGCAGTACTTC
CDR3 protein: CASRLAGDNEQYF

clone size: .
J gene: TRBJ2-7
D gene: TRBD2
V gene: TRBV19
CDR3 DNA: TGTGCCAGTAGTATCAGGACTAGCGGGGCCTACGAGCAGTACTTC
CDR3 protein: CASSIRTSGAYEQYF

clone size: .
J gene: TRBJ2-7
D gene: .
V gene: TRBV11-2
CDR3 DNA: TGTGCCAGCAGCTTATTCTCTGGGAGCTCCTACGAGCAGTACTTC
CDR3 protein: CASSLFSGSSYEQYF

clone size: once
J gene: TRBJ1-3
D gene: TRBD1
V gene: TRBV18
CDR3 DNA: TGTGCCAGCTCACCAGAGACAGGGCGAAACACCATATATTTT
CDR3 protein: CASSPETGRNTIYF

clone size: .
J gene: TRBJ2-7
D gene: .
V gene: TRBV10-2
CDR3 DNA: TGCGCCAGCAGTGAGTCGATGGGGGGAACCTACGAGCAGTACTTC
CDR3 protein: CASSESMGGTYEQYF

clone size: .
J gene: TRBJ2-3
D gene: TRBD1
V gene: TRBV11-2
CDR3 DNA: TGTGCCAGCAGCCCACAACAGGGGCAGAGCACAGATACGCAGTATTTT
CDR3 protein: CASSPQQGQSTDTQYF

clone size: few
J gene: TRBJ2-3
D gene: TRBD2
V gene: TRBV27
CDR3 DNA: TGTGCCAGCAGCTGGGGAGGGGCCAGCACAGATACGCAGTATTTT
CDR3 protein: CASSWGGASTDTQYF

clone size: once
J gene: TRBJ1-1
D gene: .
V gene: TRBV6-1
CDR3 DNA: TGTGCCAGCAGCAAAGACGGGGGACTAGCTTTCTTT
CDR3 protein: CASSKDGGLAFF

clone size: few
J gene: TRBJ1-5
D gene: .
V gene: TRBV27
CDR3 DNA: TGTGCCAGCAGTGAAAAGGACAGCTTCAATCAGCCCCAGCATTTT
CDR3 protein: CASSEKDSFNQPQHF

clone size: once
J gene: TRBJ2-7
D gene: TRBD2
V gene: TRBV29-1
CDR3 DNA: TGCAGCGTTGAAGCTAGCGGGAGGACGTACGAGCAGTACTTC
CDR3 protein: CSVEASGRTYEQYF

clone size: .
J gene: TRBJ2-5
D gene: .
V gene: TRBV5-4
CDR3 DNA: TGTGCCAGCAGATTAGACAGTATCGAGACCCAGTACTTC
CDR3 protein: CASRLDSIETQYF

clone size: .
J gene: TRBJ2-3
D gene: TRBD1
V gene: TRBV5-1
CDR3 DNA: TGCGCCAGCAGCGCCCGGGACAGGGGTAATTGGGACACAGATACGCAGTATTTT
CDR3 protein: CASSARDRGNWDTDTQYF

clone size: .
J gene: TRBJ2-7
D gene: TRBD1
V gene: TRBV5-6
CDR3 DNA: TGTGCCAGCAGCTATACGACAGGGGACCTCTCCTACGAGCAGTACTTC
CDR3 protein: CASSYTTGDLSYEQYF

clone size: once
J gene: TRBJ1-5
D gene: .
V gene: TRBV30
CDR3 DNA: TGTGCCTGGAGTGTACGGGGTCAGCCCCAGCATTTT
CDR3 protein: CAWSVRGQPQHF

clone size: .
J gene: TRBJ2-7
D gene: TRBD1
V gene: TRBV7-8
CDR3 DNA: TGTGCCAGCAGCCCCCGGACAGGGCGCCACGAGCAGTACTTC
CDR3 protein: CASSPRTGRHEQYF

clone size: .
J gene: TRBJ1-1
D gene: TRBD1
V gene: TRBV19
CDR3 DNA: TGTGCCAGTAGTAGACAGGGGCGCACTGAAGCTTTCTTT
CDR3 protein: CASSRQGRTEAFF

clone size: .
J gene: TRBJ2-7
D gene: .
V gene: TRBV6-5
CDR3 DNA: TGTGCCAGCAGTTACTCGACCCAGGGTGTACACGAGCAGTACTTC
CDR3 protein: CASSYSTQGVHEQYF

clone size: .
J gene: TRBJ2-5
D gene: TRBD2
V gene: TRBV7-3
CDR3 DNA: TGTGCCAGCAGCTTAAACCCGCCGGGACTAGCGCAAGAGCGAGAGACCCAGTACTTC
CDR3 protein: CASSLNPPGLAQERETQYF

clone size: .
J gene: TRBJ2-7
D gene: TRBD1
V gene: TRBV2
CDR3 DNA: TGTGCCAGCAGTGAGACAGGGGATCACGAGCAGTACTTC
CDR3 protein: CASSETGDHEQYF

clone size: .
J gene: TRBJ2-1
D gene: .
V gene: TRBV25-1
CDR3 DNA: TGTGCCAGCACCCTAGGTGACCGATACAATGAGCAGTTCTTC
CDR3 protein: CASTLGDRYNEQFF